This T cell receptor (beta chain) came from a study of T cell responses to AZD1222 COVID-19 vaccine. With regard to this clone: Its specificity is not known.

Clones were read by immunoSEQ multiplex PCR, and TCRdb kept only the in-frame ones, dropping some. The sample records about 76,000 clones, around 80% being singletons. Study outcomes and limitations: The sample set comprised mostly white British donors with more females, and clonal diversity was possibly underestimated.

This CDR3 has 14 amino acids. The germline CDR1 and CDR2 sequences are LGHNA and YNFKEQ. V was pared by 3 bases and J by 3 bases, with 11 bases between. The origin of this receptor is an adult who received the MenACWY meningococcal vaccine as a control. J is TRBJ1-1 and V is TRBV4-2; D is unresolved. This material consisted of peripheral blood, taken 28 days after the second dose of the MenACWY control vaccine. Here the CDR3 DNA reads TGTGCCAGCAGCCAGGCATATAGGGACACTGAAGCTTTCTTT. Encoded protein: CASSQAYRDTEAFF.